This T cell receptor (beta chain) originates from a study of cytomegalovirus exposure and HLA in healthy donors. Per the germline V gene, CDR1 is SGHDT and CDR2 is YYEEEE. The CDR3 has 13 amino acids. Trimming took off 4 bases at V and 6 bases at J, with 14 bases between the two ends. PCR used 60 Vbeta primers and 13 Jbeta primers. Generated by immunoSEQ multiplex PCR, the TCRdb table keeps only in-frame clones and is missing some. Counted here are approximately 200,000 clones, approximately 79% occurring once; the ten biggest clones make up 1.5% to 1.7%. Specimen: PBMCs. The clonotype comes from a girl aged 10 to 17 in good health and CMV-seropositive. This sequence joins TRBV5-6 and TRBJ2-7; a weak D match, TRBD1 (6 bases). The DNA of the CDR3 is TGTGCCAGCAGCCAACCCCCACAGGGCGAGCAGTACTTC. Translating gives CASSQPPQGEQYF.